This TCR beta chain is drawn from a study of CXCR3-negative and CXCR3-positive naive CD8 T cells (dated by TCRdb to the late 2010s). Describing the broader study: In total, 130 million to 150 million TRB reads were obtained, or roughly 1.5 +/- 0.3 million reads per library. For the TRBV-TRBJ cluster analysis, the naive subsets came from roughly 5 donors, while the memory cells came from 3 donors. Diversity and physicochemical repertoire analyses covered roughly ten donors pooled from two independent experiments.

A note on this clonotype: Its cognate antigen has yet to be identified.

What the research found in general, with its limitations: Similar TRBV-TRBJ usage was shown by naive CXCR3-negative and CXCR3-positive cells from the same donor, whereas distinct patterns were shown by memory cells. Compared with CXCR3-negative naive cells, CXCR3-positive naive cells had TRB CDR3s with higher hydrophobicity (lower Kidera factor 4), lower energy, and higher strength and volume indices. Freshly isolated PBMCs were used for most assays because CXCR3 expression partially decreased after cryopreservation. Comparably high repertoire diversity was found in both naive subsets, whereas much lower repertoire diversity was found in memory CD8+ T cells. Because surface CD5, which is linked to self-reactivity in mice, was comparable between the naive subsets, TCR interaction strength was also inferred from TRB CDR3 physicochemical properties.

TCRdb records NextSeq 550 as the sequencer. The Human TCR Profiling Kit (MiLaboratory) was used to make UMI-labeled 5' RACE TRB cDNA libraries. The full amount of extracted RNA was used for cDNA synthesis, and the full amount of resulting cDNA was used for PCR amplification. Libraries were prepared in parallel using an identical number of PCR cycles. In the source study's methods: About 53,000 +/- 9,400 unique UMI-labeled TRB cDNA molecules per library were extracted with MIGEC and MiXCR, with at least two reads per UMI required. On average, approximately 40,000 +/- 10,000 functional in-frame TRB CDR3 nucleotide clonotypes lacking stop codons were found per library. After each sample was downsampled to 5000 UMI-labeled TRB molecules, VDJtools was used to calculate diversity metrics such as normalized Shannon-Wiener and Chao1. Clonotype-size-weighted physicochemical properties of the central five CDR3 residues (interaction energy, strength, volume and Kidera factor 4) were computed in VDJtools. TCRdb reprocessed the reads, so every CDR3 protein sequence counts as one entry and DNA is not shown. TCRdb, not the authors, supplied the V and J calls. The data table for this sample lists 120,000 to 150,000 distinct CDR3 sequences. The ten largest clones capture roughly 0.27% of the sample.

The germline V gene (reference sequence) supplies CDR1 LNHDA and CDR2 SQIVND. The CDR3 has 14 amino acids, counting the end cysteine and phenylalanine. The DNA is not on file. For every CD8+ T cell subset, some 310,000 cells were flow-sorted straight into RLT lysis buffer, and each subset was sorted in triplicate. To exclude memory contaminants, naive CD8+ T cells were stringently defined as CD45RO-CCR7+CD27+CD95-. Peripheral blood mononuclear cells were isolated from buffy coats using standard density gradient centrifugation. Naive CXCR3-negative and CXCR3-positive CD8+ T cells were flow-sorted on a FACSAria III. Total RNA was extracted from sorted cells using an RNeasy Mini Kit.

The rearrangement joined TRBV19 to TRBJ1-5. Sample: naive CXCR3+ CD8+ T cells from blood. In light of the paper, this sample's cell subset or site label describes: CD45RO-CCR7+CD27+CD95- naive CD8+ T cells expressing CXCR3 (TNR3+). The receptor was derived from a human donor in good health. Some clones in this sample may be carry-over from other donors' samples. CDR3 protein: CASSVRDYNQPQHF.